Each of the 7 T cell receptor beta chains below was sequenced from the same sample in a study of blood T cell repertoires in COVID-19. The repertoire was sequenced with immunoSEQ multiplex PCR; TCRdb's copy has only in-frame clones and lacks some. The repertoire holds approximately 430,000 clones, with approximately 90% as singletons. Sequences were obtained from peripheral blood. The source of these receptors is a woman in her 30s with active or convalescent COVID-19.

J is TRBJ1-5 and V is TRBV16; D gene unclear. V was trimmed by 0 bases and J by 3 bases, leaving 12 bases between them. The CDR3 contains 16 residues. Germline CDR1 KGHSY, CDR2 FQNENV. The CDR3 nucleotides are TGTGCCAGCAGCCAATCTTGGGCAGACTACAATCAGCCCCAGCATTTT. This encodes CASSQSWADYNQPQHF.

V gene TRBV7-2 combines with J gene TRBJ2-3, with a possible D match to TRBD2 (6 bases). Deletions cut 1 base from V and 13 bases from J, with 15 bases between. The length of the CDR3 is 13 residues. Germline V gene lookup returns CDR1 SGHTA and CDR2 FQGNSA. The CDR3 spells CASSLGRESSKYF. DNA for the CDR3: TGTGCCAGCAGCTTAGGTCGGGAGAGTAGCAAGTATTTT.

The chain couples TRBV6-5 to TRBJ1-3; D remains ambiguous. Trimming left V 7 bases short and J 2 bases short, with 12 bases between. This CDR3 contains 14 residues. CDR1 is MNHEY, CDR2 SVGAGI, per germline. Written as DNA, the CDR3 is TGTGCCAGCAACCCCGGGAGTGCTGGAAACACCATATATTTT. Amino acid sequence: CASNPGSAGNTIYF.

The V call is TRBV19, the J call TRBJ1-6; possibly TRBD1 for D (6 bases). The CDR3 has 15 amino acids. Germline values: CDR1 LNHDA, CDR2 SQIVND (reference sequence). Trimming took off 5 bases at V and 9 bases at J, with 17 bases between the two ends. CDR3 loop: CASSAAGEGGSPLHF. CDR3 bases: TGTGCCAGTAGTGCCGCAGGGGAAGGAGGTTCACCCCTCCACTTT.

The chain carries TRBV19 and TRBJ2-7; 9 nucleotides agree with TRBD1. V lost 8 bases, J lost 2 bases, and 4 bases stayed unmatched. There are 13 residues in the CDR3. Germline values: CDR1 LNHDA, CDR2 SQIVND (reference sequence). Here the CDR3 DNA reads TGTGCCAGTGCCCGACAGGGGGCCTACGAGCAGTACTTC. Its translation: CASARQGAYEQYF.

V usage is TRBV2 and J usage is TRBJ1-2; D ambiguous. The germline V and J ends were trimmed by 7 bases and 8 bases, with 20 bases remaining between them. Germline V gene lookup returns CDR1 SNHLY and CDR2 FYNNEI. The CDR3 totals 14 residues. The chain's CDR3 is CASTIHRGVEGYTF. The CDR3 DNA sequence: TGTGCCAGCACCATACACCGGGGAGTCGAGGGCTACACCTTC.

The genes are TRBV6-6 and TRBJ1-4, with 9 bases that match TRBD1. V shed 8 bases and J 6 bases; nucleotides not matched to a gene: 7. The V gene's germline CDR1 is MNHNY and CDR2 SVGAGI (reference sequence). The CDR3 sequence is 14 residues long. The CDR3 spells CASGGRTGDEKLFF. The CDR3 DNA is TGTGCCAGCGGGGGTCGGACAGGGGATGAAAAACTGTTTTTT.